These 18 T cell receptor beta chains were sequenced from one sample in a study of post-analysis software for immune sequencing data (dated by TCRdb to between 2014 and 2016). Library construction relied on PCR. These reads were obtained on an Illumina HiSeq 2500. Unique molecular identifiers were incorporated into TCR beta cDNA libraries to reduce PCR and sequencing biases. Through fastp at Q25 and MiXCR, TCRdb rebuilt clones from the public reads, retaining in-frame beta chains. Entries that share a CDR3 protein sequence are merged under the most common genes and DNA. The sample table records 800,000 to 950,000 distinct CDR3 sequences; approximately 53% of these occur just once. The ten largest clones represent under 6% of the sample. Points the paper makes about the study in general: Significantly higher frequencies in patients than in controls were found for about 5 TRBV segments, including TRBV5-6, TRBV5-1 and TRBV20-1.

Their cognate antigens are unknown. The specimen sequenced was blood. The source is a girl between 10 and 17 years old with multiple sclerosis.

This clonotype occurred a few times. The chain has TRBV20-1 and TRBJ2-5; 9 bases agree with TRBD2. This CDR3 has 17 amino acids. The V segment lost 0 bases and the J segment 5 bases; nucleotides outside the gene matches: 13. CDR1 and CDR2 from the germline V gene are DFQATT and SNEGSKA (reference sequence). CDR3 sequence (DNA): TGCAGTGCTAGAGATCCCTTTAGCGGGAGAGCAGCTGAGACCCAGTACTTC. Protein product: CSARDPFSGRAAETQYF.

The rearrangement joins TRBV5-1 to TRBJ2-3; 12 nucleotides align to TRBD2. CDR1 SGHRS and CDR2 YFSETQ come from the germline V gene. V lost 2 bases to trimming and J lost 0 bases; unmatched junction nucleotides: 7. The CDR3 has 18 amino acids. CDR3 sequence: CASSFWTSGTSSTDTQYF. The CDR3 DNA reads TGCGCCAGCAGCTTTTGGACTAGCGGGACCTCTAGCACAGATACGCAGTATTTT.

The chain couples TRBV15 to TRBJ1-5, with 7 bases lining up with TRBD1. V shed 7 bases, J shed 3 bases, and the junction held 6 bases outside the gene matches. Germline CDR1 is LNHNV and CDR2 is YYDKDF (reference sequence). The CDR3 totals 14 residues. CDR3 sequence: CATNTGENNQPQHF. In nucleotides, the CDR3 is TGTGCCACCAATACAGGGGAGAACAATCAGCCCCAGCATTTT.

V and J are TRBV7-6 and TRBJ2-5; maybe TRBD2 (5 bases). Per germline, CDR1 SGHVS and CDR2 FNYEAQ. The CDR3 consists of 13 residues. V gave up 2 bases and J gave up 5 bases, with 9 bases separating them. The DNA of the CDR3 is TGTGCCAGCAGCTTATTTTCGGGGGAGACCCAGTACTTC. Translated: CASSLFSGETQYF.

The chain has TRBV20-1 and TRBJ2-5, with a weak D call TRBD2 (6 bases). The assigned J gene may be wrong: the sequence end matches TRBJ2-7 better. The CDR3 length is 14 residues. Per germline, CDR1 DFQATT and CDR2 SNEGSKA (reference sequence). CDR3 nucleotide sequence: TGCAGTGCTAGAGTTCCGGGAGCAGACCACGAGCAGTACTTC. Amino acids: CSARVPGADHEQYF.

This chain's CDR3 is CASSLGGQGRQKYF. The CDR3 nucleotides are TGTGCCAGCAGCTTAGGGGGACAGGGGCGTCAGAAGTACTTC. J is TRBJ2-5 and V is TRBV7-3, with 10 nucleotides matching TRBD1. The J segment lost 12 bases and the V segment lost 2 bases, leaving 9 bases of the junction unmatched. The CDR3 runs 14 residues. Germline V gives CDR1 SGHTA, CDR2 FQGTGA.

In this sample, this clonotype turned up a few times. The chain carries TRBV13 and TRBJ2-6; perhaps TRBD2 as D (6 bases). V lost 1 base to trimming and J lost 2 bases, with 12 bases between them. Germline assignment: CDR1 PRHDT and CDR2 FYEKMQ (reference sequence). This CDR3 is 17 amino acids long. The CDR3 nucleotides read TGTGCCAGCAGCTTAGCCGTGGGGGGAGCTGGGGCCAACGTCCTGACTTTC. Amino acid sequence: CASSLAVGGAGANVLTF.

Only a few counts were recorded for this clonotype. The chain uses TRBV12-3 or TRBV12-4 and TRBJ2-7, with TRBD2 identical over 7 bases. The CDR3 has 16 amino acids. The V and J ends lost 2 bases and 0 bases, in that order; junction bases with no gene match: 7. The CDR3 DNA reads TGTGCCAGCAGTTTACGGGGCGGGAGAAGCTCCTACGAGCAGTACTTC. Translation gives CASSLRGGRSSYEQYF.

There are a few counts of this clonotype. The chain uses TRBV5-6 and TRBJ2-4; 7 positions match TRBD1. Trimming cost V 4 bases and J 13 bases; bases outside gene matches: 14. The CDR3 consists of 14 residues. Per germline, CDR1 SGHDT and CDR2 YYEEEE. The CDR3 loop is CASSRGQGPLEQYF. CDR3 sequence (DNA): TGTGCCAGCAGCAGGGGGCAGGGACCGTTGGAGCAGTACTTC. The full variable domain, completed using reference TRBV5-6 and TRBJ2-4, is DAGVTQSPTHLIKTRGQQVTLRCSPKSGHDTVSWYQQALGQGPQFIFQYYEEEERQRGNFPDRFSGHQFPNYSSELNVNALLLGDSALYLCASSRGQGPLEQYFGAGTRLSVL.

This clonotype has just a few counts. V is TRBV2 and J is TRBJ1-1; D possibly corresponds to TRBD1 (5 bases). Looked up from germline, CDR1 is SNHLY and CDR2 is FYNNEI. The CDR3 runs 12 residues. V was clipped by 2 bases and J by 6 bases, with 7 bases between them. CDR3 nucleotide sequence: TGTGCCAGCAGTGAAACGACAGCTGAAGCTTTCTTT. Translated: CASSETTAEAFF.

This chain uses TRBV5-1 with TRBJ1-6; D gene unclear. Trimming left V 0 bases short and J 4 bases short, with 5 bases between. The CDR3 loop spans 14 amino acids. Germline CDR1 reads SGHRS; CDR2 reads YFSETQ. CDR3 sequence (DNA): TGCGCCAGCAGCTTGGCAGGATATAATTCACCCCTCCACTTT. Its translation is CASSLAGYNSPLHF. Full variable domain (missing parts from reference TRBV5-1 and TRBJ1-6): KAGVTQTPRYLIKTRGQQVTLSCSPISGHRSVSWYQQTPGQGLQFLFEYFSETQRNKGNFPGRFSGRQFSNSRSEMNVSTLELGDSALYLCASSLAGYNSPLHFGNGTRLTVT.

CDR3 DNA: TGTGCCAGCAGCGTCCGGCGATCGGATACGCAGTATTTT. This translates into CASSVRRSDTQYF. The V and J genes are TRBV11-2 and TRBJ2-3; D call uncertain. This CDR3 spans 13 amino acids. CDR1 and CDR2 (germline): SGHAT, FQNNGV. V lost 5 bases and J 6 bases, leaving 12 bases between the germline ends.

This clonotype was seen more than once but under ten times. V usage is TRBV29-1 and J usage is TRBJ2-3, with D hard to call. V was trimmed by 5 bases and J by 4 bases, leaving 4 bases between them. This CDR3 is 10 amino acids long. Germline CDR1 SQVTM, CDR2 ANQGSEA. The CDR3 here is CSVTSDTQYF. The CDR3 bases are TGCAGCGTTACTTCAGATACGCAGTATTTT.

The chain uses TRBV29-1 and TRBJ2-1; tentative D call: TRBD1 (6 bases). There are 13 residues in the CDR3. CDR1 is SQVTM and CDR2 is ANQGSEA in the germline V gene. V dropped 7 bases and J dropped 9 bases, with 19 bases sitting between them. DNA of the CDR3: TGCAGCGGCAACCAGGGGTCTGGGGGTGAGCAGTTCTTC. Amino acids: CSGNQGSGGEQFF.

The V gene is TRBV18, the J gene TRBJ2-1, with D tentatively TRBD1 (5 bases). In germline, CDR1 is KGHSH, CDR2 LQKENI. Trimming pared 3 bases from V and 5 bases from J, leaving 14 bases between. CDR3 length: 15 amino acids. CDR3 bases: TGTGCCAGCTCACCCCGATTAGGGGCGAACAATGAGCAGTTCTTC. It translates to CASSPRLGANNEQFF.

In DNA form, the CDR3 reads TGTGCCACCAGCAGAGATCTCGTCGCCCCCTCTCAGCCCCAGCATTTT. Its translation: CATSRDLVAPSQPQHF. This chain uses TRBV15 with TRBJ1-5; D not resolved. Trimming pared 0 bases from V and 6 bases from J, leaving 15 bases between. CDR1 is LNHNV, CDR2 YYDKDF, per germline (reference sequence). This CDR3 region has 16 residues.

V usage is TRBV5-1 and J usage is TRBJ2-1; TRBD2 aligns across 13 bases. CDR3 length: 16 amino acids. CDR1 and CDR2 from the germline V gene are SGHRS and YFSETQ. Losses at the gene ends were 0 bases for V and 9 bases for J; bases not matched to a gene: 6. This CDR3 is CASSLAELAGGVEQFF. CDR3 nucleotide sequence: TGCGCCAGCAGCTTGGCCGAACTAGCGGGAGGGGTTGAGCAGTTCTTC.

The table lists this clonotype with a few counts. The chain is built from TRBV5-1 and TRBJ2-7; no reliable D call. V was clipped by 1 base and J by 3 bases, with 11 bases between them. The CDR3 has 14 residues. CDR1 and CDR2 from the germline V gene are SGHRS and YFSETQ. The CDR3, as DNA: TGCGCCAGCAGCTTGAAGGGTACAAGCTACGAGCAGTACTTC. It translates to CASSLKGTSYEQYF.